One sample yielded the 22 T cell receptor beta chains listed below, sequenced in a study of shared clonotypes between healthy human individuals. Assay: immunoSEQ multiplex PCR; the TCRdb copy retains only in-frame clones and omits some. Of 2 million to 2.5 million clones in the sample, about 92% are singletons; the top ten hold more than 1.5%. Naive CD8 cells comprised CD45RO-negative, CCR7-positively selected cells, excluding terminally differentiated effector memory CD45RA+ cells. Sequenced: naive CD8+ T cells from PBMCs. All receptors come from a man between 18 and 29 years old in good health. Some clones in this sample may be carry-over from other donors' samples.

The V call is TRBV9, the J call TRBJ2-7, with D perhaps matching TRBD1 (5 bases). Germline CDR1 is SGDLS and CDR2 is YYNGEE. This CDR3 is 15 amino acids long. Between the trimmed V and J ends, which lost 0 bases and 7 bases, there was a span of 17 bases. Here the CDR3 DNA reads TGTGCCAGCAGCGTAGCTCAGGGTCCTGCTTGGGAGCAGTACTTC. It encodes CASSVAQGPAWEQYF.

As to this clone: This CDR3 is also generated by other DNA sequences in the sample. The chain uses TRBV27 and TRBJ2-5; TRBD2 agrees at 14 bases. J lost 4 bases, V lost 5 bases, and 3 bases had no gene match. Germline V gene sequence: CDR1 MNHEY, CDR2 SMNVEV (reference sequence). The CDR3 has 15 amino acids. The CDR3, as DNA: TGTGCCAGCAGTCTGGGACTAGCGGGGGTAGAGACCCAGTACTTC. As protein: CASSLGLAGVETQYF.

This chain connects TRBV6-6 to TRBJ2-7; D might be TRBD1 (6 bases). Deletions cut 6 bases from V and 2 bases from J, with 14 bases between. The germline CDR1 and CDR2 sequences are MNHNY and SVGAGI (reference sequence). The CDR3 runs 14 residues. The CDR3 bases are TGTGCCAGCAGCCACCGACAGGCCACCTACGAGCAGTACTTC. Its translation: CASSHRQATYEQYF.

Details on this clone: Other DNA variants within this sample encode the same CDR3. V is TRBV7-9 and J is TRBJ2-3; tentative D call: TRBD1 (6 bases). The CDR3 is 13 amino acids. The germline CDR1 and CDR2 sequences are SEHNR and FQNEAQ (reference sequence). Trimming removed 3 bases at V and 4 bases at J, with 8 bases between. CDR3 sequence (DNA): TGTGCCAGCAGCTTGGGGGCCGCAGATACGCAGTATTTT. This gives the protein CASSLGAADTQYF.

The chain employs TRBV10-3 and TRBJ1-5; tentative D call: TRBD1 (5 bases). Trimming cost V 11 bases and J 2 bases, with 10 bases left between them. The CDR3 has 12 amino acids. In germline, CDR1 is ENHRY, CDR2 SYGVKD. The DNA of the CDR3 is TGTGCCTTCTTAGGGGGCAATCAGCCCCAGCATTTT. Protein product: CAFLGGNQPQHF.

The rearrangement uses TRBV28 and TRBJ1-4, with TRBD1 matching 7 bases. Germline-derived CDR1 and CDR2 are MDHEN and SYDVKM. The CDR3 spans 16 residues. V lost 7 bases, J lost 8 bases, and 16 bases stayed unmatched. The DNA of the CDR3 is TGTGCCAGCACCACCTCTTGGAGGGGGCGGTGGGAAAAACTGTTTTTT. Its protein product is CASTTSWRGRWEKLFF.

The V and J genes are TRBV4-1 and TRBJ2-7; a possible D gene is TRBD2 (5 bases). Per germline, CDR1 MGHRA and CDR2 YSYEKL. Trimming took 0 bases from V and 3 from J, leaving 9 bases between them. CDR3 length: 14 residues. CDR3 sequence reads: CASSQERGNYEQYF. The CDR3 nucleotides read TGCGCCAGCAGCCAAGAACGGGGAAACTACGAGCAGTACTTC.

The genes are TRBV6-5 and TRBJ2-7; D may be TRBD1 (5 bases). The germline V gene encodes CDR1 MNHEY and CDR2 SVGAGI. V was shortened by 5 bases and J by 1 base, with 12 bases between the two germline ends. CDR3 length equals 14 residues. CDR3 region: CASSPQQASYEQYF. The CDR3 DNA reads as TGTGCCAGCAGTCCGCAACAGGCTTCCTACGAGCAGTACTTC.

This clone was seen only once. The chain carries TRBV28 and TRBJ2-1, with D possibly TRBD2 on 6 matching bases. V was shortened by 8 bases and J by 1 base, with 15 bases between the two germline ends. The CDR3 is 15 residues long. Germline V gene data show CDR1 as MDHEN and CDR2 as SYDVKM. CDR3: CASGPNSGSYNEQFF. As DNA, the CDR3 is TGTGCCAGCGGGCCAAATAGCGGATCCTACAATGAGCAGTTCTTC.

CDR3 region: CASSYTWRGTNEKLFF. CDR3 DNA: TGTGCCAGCAGTTATACCTGGAGGGGAACTAATGAAAAACTGTTTTTT. V usage is TRBV6-5 and J usage is TRBJ1-4, with a weak D call TRBD1 (5 bases). Trimming cost V 3 bases and J 1 base, with 12 bases left between them. This CDR3 has 16 residues. Per the germline V gene, CDR1 is MNHEY and CDR2 is SVGAGI.

This chain links TRBV11-2 with TRBJ2-7, with TRBD1 matching over 7 bases. CDR1 SGHAT and CDR2 FQNNGV come from the germline V gene. J gave up 3 bases and V 3 bases, and 8 bases lay outside the gene matches. This CDR3 is built from 15 residues. In DNA form, the CDR3 reads TGTGCCAGCAGCTTGAGCCGGGACAGCTTCTACGAGCAGTACTTC. Protein sequence: CASSLSRDSFYEQYF.

The chain uses TRBV27 and TRBJ2-1, with 8 positions matching TRBD2. Germline loops: CDR1 MNHEY, CDR2 SMNVEV (reference sequence). The junction had 7 bases not matched to a gene; V was cut back by 7 bases and J by 5 bases. The CDR3 is made up of 14 amino acids. For the CDR3, the DNA is TGTGCCAGCACCCGGGGGGGGCGGAACAATGAGCAGTTCTTC. It translates to CASTRGGRNNEQFF.

The V and J genes are TRBV29-1 and TRBJ2-3; unclear D gene. Germline V gives CDR1 SQVTM, CDR2 ANQGSEA. V gave up 5 bases and J gave up 5 bases, with 5 bases separating them. This CDR3 is 10 amino acids long. DNA for the CDR3: TGCAGCGTTTGGAAAGATACGCAGTATTTT. The encoded protein is CSVWKDTQYF.

The chain couples TRBV15 to TRBJ2-7; tentatively, D is TRBD2 (7 bases). The V end lost 0 bases, the J end lost 4 bases, and 16 bases lay between the germline ends. The CDR3 is 16 amino acids. Germline V gene sequence: CDR1 LNHNV, CDR2 YYDKDF (reference sequence). The CDR3 spells CATSRDGSGTSYEQYF. CDR3 bases: TGTGCCACCAGCAGAGATGGAAGCGGGACATCATACGAGCAGTACTTC.

V usage is TRBV28 and J usage is TRBJ1-1; 10 bases are a match to TRBD1. The CDR3 has 16 amino acids. Germline V gene lookup returns CDR1 MDHEN and CDR2 SYDVKM. V lost 5 bases, J lost 3 bases, and 9 bases stayed unmatched. CDR3 nucleotides: TGTGCCAGCAGTACCGACAGGGGGCCTTGGGACACTGAAGCTTTCTTT. Its translation: CASSTDRGPWDTEAFF.

V and J are TRBV4-1 and TRBJ1-6, with no clear D. The CDR3 sequence is 15 residues long. Germline V lookup: CDR1 MGHRA, CDR2 YSYEKL. V dropped 6 bases and J dropped 9 bases, with 18 bases sitting between them. The CDR3 DNA sequence: TGCGCCAGCAGTCGAGGGATCACAAACAGTTCACCCCTCCACTTT. Translation: CASSRGITNSSPLHF.

The chain recombines TRBV4-2 with TRBJ2-6; D is possibly TRBD1 (6 bases). The germline V gene has CDR1 LGHNA and CDR2 YNFKEQ. This CDR3 is 20 amino acids long. Deletions cut 1 base from V and 0 bases from J, with 19 bases between. CDR3 nucleotide sequence: TGTGCCAGCAGCCAAGCGTTTACAGGGTGGGGGAACTCTGGGGCCAACGTCCTGACTTTC. This sequence encodes CASSQAFTGWGNSGANVLTF.

The chain recombines TRBV7-9 with TRBJ2-5; 9 bases match TRBD1. The CDR3 sequence is 15 residues long. J lost 5 bases, V lost 0 bases, and 4 bases had no gene match. Looked up from germline, CDR1 is SEHNR and CDR2 is FQNEAQ (reference sequence). This CDR3 reads CASSLASDRGETQYF. Here the CDR3 DNA reads TGTGCCAGCAGCTTAGCCTCGGACAGGGGCGAGACCCAGTACTTC. The variable domain in full, completed from reference TRBV7-9 and TRBJ2-5, reads DTGVSQNPRHKITKRGQNVTFRCDPISEHNRLYWYRQTLGQGPEFLTYFQNEAQLEKSRLLSDRFSAERPKGSFSTLEIQRTEQGDSAMYLCASSLASDRGETQYFGPGTRLLVL.

The J gene is TRBJ2-7, the V gene TRBV2; D is perhaps TRBD2 (6 bases). The CDR3 is 15 amino acids. The V gene lost 2 bases and the J gene lost 2 bases, with 13 bases spanning the gap. Germline CDR1 is SNHLY and CDR2 is FYNNEI. CDR3 sequence: CASSEWRGSTYEQYF. CDR3 bases: TGTGCCAGCAGTGAATGGCGGGGAAGTACCTACGAGCAGTACTTC.

The chain combines TRBV10-3 with TRBJ1-2; D remains unclear. Per germline, CDR1 ENHRY and CDR2 SYGVKD. V was pared by 4 bases and J by 4 bases, with 19 bases between. The CDR3 loop spans 16 amino acids. CDR3 sequence reads: CAISVPSDEPGYGYTF. The CDR3 DNA reads as TGTGCCATCAGTGTTCCTTCAGACGAACCAGGCTATGGCTACACCTTC.

About this clone itself: Other nucleotide sequences from this sample produce the same CDR3. The J gene is TRBJ1-1, the V gene TRBV10-3; the D is unclear. Germline-derived CDR1 and CDR2 are ENHRY and SYGVKD. The CDR3 runs 11 residues. The V end was cut by 4 bases, the J end by 5 bases, with 5 bases between. CDR3 amino acids: CAISGGTEAFF. For the CDR3, the DNA is TGTGCCATCAGTGGGGGTACTGAAGCTTTCTTT.

Points on this clone: The same CDR3 is also encoded by other DNA sequences in this sample. CDR3: CASSLSAGAAQPQHF. The DNA for the CDR3 is TGTGCCAGCAGTTTATCGGCGGGGGCTGCTCAGCCCCAGCATTTT. The rearrangement joins TRBV27 to TRBJ1-5, with a possible D match to TRBD1 (6 bases). The CDR3 is made up of 15 amino acids. In germline, CDR1 is MNHEY, CDR2 SMNVEV (reference sequence). V was trimmed by 0 bases and J by 6 bases, leaving 12 bases between them.